Below, 10 T cell receptor beta chains from the same sample are listed, as sequenced in a study of T-cell reconstitution after alpha-beta-depleted transplantation in children listed by TCRdb under 2016. According to the study, the label for this sample's treatment or condition signals: allogeneic hematopoietic cell transplantation with graft depleted of TCRalphabeta T cells and CD19 B cells. Receptor libraries were prepared by PCR. Sequencing was carried out with an Illumina HiSeq 2500. Molecular barcoding was employed in the preparation of TCR libraries, with unique molecular identifiers being used to normalize TCRbeta repertoire quantification. The raw public data were reprocessed by TCRdb itself: fastp quality trimming at Q25, MiXCR clonotype calling, in-frame beta chains only. Records with the same CDR3 protein are collapsed into one entry carrying the most frequent genes and DNA. Here the sample has 250,000 to 400,000 distinct CDR3 sequences; approximately 23% occur a single time. The ten largest make up approximately 10% of the sample.

Material: PBMCs, mostly from graft donor cells, obtained 180 days after TCRalphabeta/CD19-depleted stem cell transplant. The receptors shown here come from a male patient younger than 18 who had a stem cell transplant for acute lymphoblastic leukemia, so the T cells may come from the graft donor.

This clonotype was observed a few times. The chain links TRBV12-3 or TRBV12-4 to TRBJ2-7; D might be TRBD1 (6 bases). CDR3 length: 13 residues. Trimming stripped 3 bases from V and 3 bases from J, with 9 bases between. CDR3: CASSLGDIYEQYF. Written as DNA, the CDR3 is TGTGCCAGCAGTTTGGGGGACATCTACGAGCAGTACTTC.

The chain couples TRBV29-1 to TRBJ2-7; unclear D gene. The V gene lost 0 bases and the J gene lost 3 bases, with 24 bases spanning the gap. The CDR3 consists of 18 residues. Germline-derived CDR1 and CDR2 are SQVTM and ANQGSEA. The CDR3 loop is CSVEDHLRADSCLYEQYF. DNA for the CDR3: TGCAGCGTTGAAGATCACCTAAGAGCCGACTCTTGCCTCTACGAGCAGTACTTC.

The chain has TRBV13 and TRBJ2-7, with TRBD2 as a possible D gene (6 bases). Trimming stripped 3 bases from V and 3 bases from J, with 12 bases between. Germline V lookup: CDR1 PRHDT, CDR2 FYEKMQ (reference sequence). The CDR3 has 14 residues. CDR3 DNA sequence: TGTGCCAGCAGCTTCGGCGGGATAGGCTACGAGCAGTACTTC. This sequence encodes CASSFGGIGYEQYF.

For this clonotype: At one end, the junction sequence differs from germline, possibly due to a read error. The rearrangement links TRBV20-1 to TRBJ2-3; maybe TRBD2 (6 bases). This CDR3 has 12 amino acids. In germline, CDR1 is DFQATT, CDR2 SNEGSKA (reference sequence). The CDR3 bases are TGCAGTGCTAGAGAGACTAGTGCTCTTCTCCGATTT. Translating it yields CSARETSALLRF.

This clonotype came up a few times. The chain uses TRBV6-1 and TRBJ2-1; D possibly corresponds to TRBD1 (5 bases). Germline-derived CDR1 and CDR2 are MNHNS and SASEGT. Trimming stripped 5 bases from V and 0 bases from J, with 8 bases between. The CDR3 sequence is 14 residues long. The CDR3 loop is CASSQDTSYNEQFF. The CDR3 DNA reads as TGTGCCAGCAGTCAGGACACCTCCTACAATGAGCAGTTCTTC.

This chain joins TRBV15 and TRBJ2-1; no clear D. V lost 9 bases and J 2 bases, leaving 14 bases between the germline ends. CDR1 and CDR2 from the germline V gene are LNHNV and YYDKDF (reference sequence). The CDR3 extends over 14 amino acids. This CDR3 is CATSVLYTYNEQFF. CDR3 bases: TGTGCCACTTCAGTGTTGTACACCTACAATGAGCAGTTCTTC.

V gene TRBV19 combines with J gene TRBJ2-7, with D maybe TRBD2 (5 bases). This CDR3 has 14 residues. Germline V gene lookup returns CDR1 LNHDA and CDR2 SQIVND (reference sequence). V was pared by 3 bases and J by 3 bases, with 12 bases between. The CDR3 bases are TGTGCCAGTAGTATCCTAGCCTGGGGCTACGAGCAGTACTTC. Amino acids: CASSILAWGYEQYF.

The rearrangement uses TRBV7-9 and TRBJ2-1; D is possibly TRBD1 (6 bases). The ends were cut back, 5 bases at V and 8 bases at J, with 10 bases in the middle. CDR3 length: 12 residues. The V gene's germline CDR1 is SEHNR and CDR2 FQNEAQ (reference sequence). CDR3 nucleotides: TGTGCCAGCAGCACGTACAGGGATGAGCAGTTCTTC. Translation gives CASSTYRDEQFF.

The chain employs TRBV5-4 and TRBJ2-3; the D gene is possibly TRBD1 (6 bases). Between the trimmed V and J ends, which lost 4 bases and 3 bases, there was a span of 12 bases. The CDR3 is 14 amino acids. Germline CDR1 reads SGHNT; CDR2 reads YYREEE (reference sequence). The CDR3 spells CASSRGGGTDTQYF. CDR3 sequence (DNA): TGTGCCAGCAGCCGTGGGGGCGGGACAGATACGCAGTATTTT.

This clonotype has just a few counts. This rearrangement joins TRBV7-8 to TRBJ2-1; D is uncertain. V was pared by 0 bases and J by 12 bases, with 12 bases between. Per germline, CDR1 SGHVS and CDR2 FQNEAQ. The CDR3 sequence is 13 residues long. CDR3 sequence: CASSLAVSVGQFF. DNA for the CDR3: TGTGCCAGCAGCTTAGCAGTCTCGGTTGGGCAGTTCTTC.